This T cell receptor beta chain was documented in a study of blood T cells in healthy people across ages. General study results and limits: TCR beta diversity correlated strongly with naive T cell percentage.

This clonotype was found a few times. What it binds is not known. The CDR3 loop spans 15 amino acids. Germline lookup yields CDR1 SGHRS and CDR2 YFSETQ. With 2 bases removed from V and 6 bases from J, the gap between germline ends came to 17 bases. Combining a sample-barcoded 5' primer with a J-beta primer mix, a second PCR ran for roughly 6 to 12 cycles. Researchers report that a template-switch adaptor with 12 random nucleotides tagged each cDNA molecule. TCRdb itself ran the 5' RACE reads through MiXCR, one entry per CDR3 protein. The profile shows over 950,000 distinct CDR3 sequences, about two fifths of them singletons.

The J gene is TRBJ1-2, the V gene TRBV5-1; maybe TRBD1 (5 bases). Sequencing was performed on blood. This clonotype was obtained from a man in his late teens or twenties in good health. This CDR3 reads CASSLGESPTDGYTF. DNA for the CDR3: TGCGCCAGCAGCTTAGGAGAGTCTCCGACAGATGGCTACACCTTC.